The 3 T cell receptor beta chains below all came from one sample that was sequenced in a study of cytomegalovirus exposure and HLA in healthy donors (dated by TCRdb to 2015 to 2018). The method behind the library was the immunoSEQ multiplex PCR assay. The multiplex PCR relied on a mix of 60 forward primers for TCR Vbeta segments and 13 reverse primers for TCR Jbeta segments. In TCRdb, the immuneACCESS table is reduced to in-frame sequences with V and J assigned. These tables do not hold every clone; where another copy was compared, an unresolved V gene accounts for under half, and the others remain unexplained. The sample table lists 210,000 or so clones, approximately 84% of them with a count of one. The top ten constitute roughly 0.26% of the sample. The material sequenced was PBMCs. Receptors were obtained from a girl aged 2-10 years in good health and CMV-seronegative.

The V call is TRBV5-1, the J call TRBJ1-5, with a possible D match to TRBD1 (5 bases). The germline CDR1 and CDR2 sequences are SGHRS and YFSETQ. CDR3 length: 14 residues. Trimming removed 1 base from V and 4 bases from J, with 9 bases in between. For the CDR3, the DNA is TGCGCCAGCAGCTTGCAGGGTCTGAATCAGCCCCAGCATTTT. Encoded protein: CASSLQGLNQPQHF. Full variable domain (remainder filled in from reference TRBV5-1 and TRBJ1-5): KAGVTQTPRYLIKTRGQQVTLSCSPISGHRSVSWYQQTPGQGLQFLFEYFSETQRNKGNFPGRFSGRQFSNSRSEMNVSTLELGDSALYLCASSLQGLNQPQHFGDGTRLSIL.

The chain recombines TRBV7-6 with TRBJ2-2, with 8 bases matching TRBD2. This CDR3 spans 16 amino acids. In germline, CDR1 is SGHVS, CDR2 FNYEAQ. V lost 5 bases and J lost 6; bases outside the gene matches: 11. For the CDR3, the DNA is TGTGCCAGCAGCCGCGGGGGACTAGTTTCGTCCGGGGAGCTGTTTTTT. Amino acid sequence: CASSRGGLVSSGELFF.

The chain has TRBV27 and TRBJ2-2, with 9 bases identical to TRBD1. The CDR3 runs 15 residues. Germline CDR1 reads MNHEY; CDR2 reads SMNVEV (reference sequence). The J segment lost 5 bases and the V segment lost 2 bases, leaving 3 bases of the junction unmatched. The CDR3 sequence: CASSLKTGGTGELFF. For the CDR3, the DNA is TGTGCCAGCAGTTTAAAGACAGGGGGAACCGGGGAGCTGTTTTTT.